Following are 26 T cell receptor beta chains from one sample sequenced in a study of STAT5B mutations in CD4+ large granular lymphocyte leukemia. Only in-frame clones appear in the TCRdb table, and some are missing; sequencing was by immunoSEQ multiplex PCR. Counted here are some 21,000 clones, 70% to 75% occurring once; the ten biggest clones make up approximately 30%. Sequencing was done on a sample of CD4+ T cells from blood buffy coats. These receptors originate from a human donor in good health.

This chain links TRBV4-1 with TRBJ1-5, with a weak D call TRBD1 (6 bases). The V and J ends lost 0 bases and 2 bases respectively, with 26 bases between them. The CDR3 runs 21 residues. Germline V gene sequence: CDR1 MGHRA, CDR2 YSYEKL. The CDR3 here is CASSQDLFGLGGIDGNQPQHF. For the CDR3, the DNA is TGCGCCAGCAGCCAAGATCTTTTCGGCCTAGGGGGTATCGATGGCAATCAGCCCCAGCATTTT.

V is TRBV12-5 and J is TRBJ2-2; D remains unclear. Germline CDR1 LGHNT, CDR2 FRNRAP. The CDR3 contains 14 residues. The V and J ends lost 6 bases and 3 bases respectively, with 11 bases between them. CDR3: CASGTVQYTGELFF. The CDR3 DNA sequence: TGTGCTAGTGGGACGGTCCAGTACACCGGGGAGCTGTTTTTT.

The sample holds a few counts of this clone. The rearrangement joins TRBV11-2 to TRBJ2-2; 7 positions agree with TRBD1. Per the germline V gene, CDR1 is SGHAT and CDR2 is FQNNGV. CDR3 length: 15 residues. The V and J ends lost 5 bases and 0 bases, in that order; junction bases with no gene match: 3. This CDR3 reads CASSRDSSNTGELFF. The CDR3 DNA follows: TGTGCCAGCAGCCGGGACAGTTCGAACACCGGGGAGCTGTTTTTT.

About this clone itself: The germline gene is not matched at one end of the junction; a read error may be the cause. The rearrangement joins TRBV7-7 to TRBJ2-1, with unresolved D. The CDR3 runs to 13 residues. Germline CDR1 SSHAT, CDR2 FNYEAQ (reference sequence). DNA of the CDR3: TGTGCTAGCAGCTTATCTATTCGCGATGAGCAGTTCTTC. Protein: CASSLSIRDEQFF.

In this sample, this clone turned up once. The V call is TRBV2, the J call TRBJ1-5, with TRBD1 matching 9 bases. The V and J ends lost 6 bases and 3 bases, in that order; junction bases with no gene match: 6. The germline CDR1 and CDR2 sequences are SNHLY and FYNNEI. This CDR3 comprises 15 residues. The CDR3 DNA reads TGTGCCAGCAGGGTACAGGGGGCGACCAATCAGCCCCAGCATTTT. Amino acids: CASRVQGATNQPQHF.

A remark on this clone: Other DNA sequences in the same sample also yield this CDR3. The chain couples TRBV28 to TRBJ1-1; D not certain. Germline V gives CDR1 MDHEN, CDR2 SYDVKM. The CDR3 is 13 residues long. Trimming removed 5 bases at V and 0 bases at J, with 7 bases between. The chain's CDR3 is CASSRLMNTEAFF. The CDR3 coding sequence is TGTGCCAGCAGTCGACTGATGAACACTGAAGCTTTCTTT.

On this clone itself: Other nucleotide sequences in the sample specify the same CDR3. The J gene is TRBJ2-3, the V gene TRBV7-2; D is ambiguous. Germline lookup yields CDR1 SGHTA and CDR2 FQGNSA. The ends were cut back, 0 bases at V and 0 bases at J, with 4 bases in the middle. CDR3 length equals 14 residues. CDR3 region: CASSLAGSTDTQYF. CDR3 nucleotide sequence: TGTGCCAGCAGCTTAGCCGGTAGCACAGATACGCAGTATTTT.

This clone was detected only once. This sequence joins TRBV29-1 and TRBJ2-5; 9 positions match TRBD2. Germline values: CDR1 SQVTM, CDR2 ANQGSEA. The V segment lost 6 bases and the J segment 4 bases; nucleotides outside the gene matches: 9. This CDR3 is 14 amino acids long. The CDR3 is CSVSRGRAGETQYF. DNA of the CDR3: TGCAGCGTCAGTCGCGGGAGGGCTGGAGAGACCCAGTACTTC.

The chain combines TRBV7-6 with TRBJ2-3; 8 nucleotides agree with TRBD2. The CDR3 covers 15 residues. Trimming cost V 5 bases and J 6 bases; bases outside gene matches: 10. Germline V CDR1 and CDR2: SGHVS, FNYEAQ. The CDR3 sequence is CASSRLASTRDTQYF. The DNA for the CDR3 is TGTGCCAGCAGCCGACTAGCGTCAACGAGGGATACGCAGTATTTT.

This chain connects TRBV11-2 to TRBJ2-6, with a possible D match to TRBD1 (6 bases). This CDR3 is 19 amino acids long. Deletions cut 5 bases from V and 3 bases from J, with 23 bases between. Germline V gene sequence: CDR1 SGHAT, CDR2 FQNNGV. In nucleotides, the CDR3 is TGTGCCAGCAGCCATATGTCACAGGGTAAAGAATTTGGGGCCAACGTCCTGACTTTC. Its protein product is CASSHMSQGKEFGANVLTF.

The chain has TRBV5-1 and TRBJ2-5; D unresolved. The J call is doubtful: the DNA matches TRBJ2-7 better. Germline V lookup: CDR1 SGHRS, CDR2 YFSETQ. The length of the CDR3 is 14 residues. The CDR3 region is CASSLDPGSYEQYF. Written as DNA, the CDR3 is TGCGCCAGCAGCTTGGACCCAGGCTCCTACGAGCAGTACTTC.

CDR3: CASTWTSGRLEQYF. CDR3 nucleotides: TGTGCCAGCACCTGGACTAGCGGCCGACTGGAGCAGTACTTC. The rearrangement joins TRBV14 to TRBJ2-7; TRBD2 aligns across 10 bases. Germline V CDR1 and CDR2: SGHDN, FVKESK. After removal of 7 bases from V and 7 bases from J, the junction contained 10 bases not matched to a gene. The CDR3 extends over 14 amino acids.

The gene calls are TRBV7-8 and TRBJ1-4; D uncertain. Germline CDR1 and CDR2: SGHVS and FQNEAQ. The ends were cut back, 5 bases at V and 1 base at J, with 14 bases in the middle. The CDR3 has 16 residues. CDR3 sequence (DNA): TGTGCCAGCAGCGCCCGCTCGGGGAGAACTAATGAAAAACTGTTTTTT. It specifies CASSARSGRTNEKLFF.

This clone was seen more than once but under ten times. V is TRBV7-2 and J is TRBJ2-7; no firm D call. The germline CDR1 and CDR2 sequences are SGHTA and FQGNSA. Trimming cost V 1 base and J 6 bases, with 4 bases left between them. This CDR3 is built from 11 residues. In DNA form, the CDR3 reads TGTGCCAGCAGCTTAGGCGCCGAGCAGTACTTC. This translates into CASSLGAEQYF.

V gene TRBV18 combines with J gene TRBJ1-5; D is perhaps TRBD1 (5 bases). With 0 bases removed from V and 2 bases from J, the gap between germline ends came to 14 bases. Germline V gene data show CDR1 as KGHSH and CDR2 as LQKENI. This CDR3 comprises 17 residues. In nucleotides, the CDR3 is TGTGCCAGCTCACCACCGGGGGGGTCAATCGGCAATCAGCCCCAGCATTTT. It translates to CASSPPGGSIGNQPQHF.

V and J are TRBV6-6 and TRBJ2-1; 8 nucleotides line up with TRBD1. The ends lost 10 bases at V and 3 bases at J; junction bases unmatched: 5. CDR1 MNHNY and CDR2 SVGAGI come from the germline V gene (reference sequence). The CDR3 is made up of 13 amino acids. CDR3: CATKTGDYNEQFF. The CDR3 nucleotides are TGTGCCACTAAGACAGGGGACTACAATGAGCAGTTCTTC.

The genes are TRBV7-8 and TRBJ2-3, with TRBD1 identical over 7 bases. Germline CDR1 is SGHVS and CDR2 is FQNEAQ. V lost 0 bases and J lost 4; bases outside the gene matches: 1. CDR3 length: 14 residues. In DNA, the CDR3 is TGTGCCAGCAGCTTAGCGACAGGGCCAGATACGCAGTATTTT. It encodes CASSLATGPDTQYF.

The CDR3 bases are TGTGCCAGCAGCCCTCGGGACAGGGGAGTCGATGAGCAGTTCTTC. Translating it yields CASSPRDRGVDEQFF. The chain recombines TRBV7-6 with TRBJ2-1; 10 nucleotides align to TRBD1. CDR3 length: 15 residues. CDR1 SGHVS and CDR2 FNYEAQ come from the germline V gene. The V gene end was trimmed by 5 bases and the J gene end by 8 bases; junction bases not matched to a gene: 9.

This chain uses TRBV6-5 with TRBJ2-5, with D uncertain. Germline V gene data show CDR1 as MNHEY and CDR2 as SVGAGI. V was shortened by 6 bases and J by 1 base, with 15 bases between the two germline ends. The CDR3 sequence is 15 residues long. As DNA, the CDR3 is TGTGCCAGCAGAAGAAGGTGGGCCACCCAAGAGACCCAGTACTTC. Translated, it gives CASRRRWATQETQYF.

The V and J genes are TRBV5-1 and TRBJ2-3, with 8 nucleotides matching TRBD2. The ends lost 3 bases at V and 0 bases at J; junction bases unmatched: 3. The V gene's germline CDR1 is SGHRS and CDR2 YFSETQ. The CDR3 length is 15 residues. The CDR3 protein is CASSYSGTSTDTQYF. DNA for the CDR3: TGCGCCAGCAGCTATAGCGGGACGAGCACAGATACGCAGTATTTT.

The V call is TRBV6-1, the J call TRBJ1-3, with D possibly being TRBD1 (6 bases). Germline CDR1 MNHNS, CDR2 SASEGT. V lost 7 bases to trimming and J lost 4 bases, with 11 bases between them. This CDR3 is 13 amino acids long. CDR3 DNA: TGTGCCAGCATACAGGGTATCGGAAACACCATATATTTT. Protein: CASIQGIGNTIYF.

The chain employs TRBV5-1 and TRBJ2-3; TRBD1 matches 7 bases. The CDR3 totals 17 residues. V was pared by 0 bases and J by 3 bases, with 10 bases of the junction left unmatched. CDR1 and CDR2 (germline): SGHRS, YFSETQ. The chain's CDR3 is CASSLGRTAGGTDTQYF. The CDR3 DNA sequence: TGCGCCAGCAGCTTGGGTCGGACAGCAGGGGGTACAGATACGCAGTATTTT.

This clone is a singleton in its sample. This sequence joins TRBV5-4 and TRBJ2-1; 14 nucleotides line up with TRBD2. The germline CDR1 and CDR2 sequences are SGHNT and YYREEE (reference sequence). Trimming cost V 4 bases and J 1 base; bases outside gene matches: 4. The CDR3 has 17 amino acids. This CDR3 is CASSPGLAGVSYNEQFF. CDR3 sequence (DNA): TGTGCCAGCAGCCCGGGACTAGCGGGAGTATCCTACAATGAGCAGTTCTTC. The whole variable domain, remainder taken from reference TRBV5-4 and TRBJ2-1, is ETGVTQSPTHLIKTRGQQVTLRCSSQSGHNTVSWYQQALGQGPQFIFQYYREEENGRGNFPPRFSGLQFPNYSSELNVNALELDDSALYLCASSPGLAGVSYNEQFFGPGTRLTVL.

This clone was detected a few times. V gene TRBV19 combines with J gene TRBJ1-2; D may be TRBD1 (5 bases). CDR1 and CDR2 (germline): LNHDA, SQIVND (reference sequence). V lost 4 bases, J lost 6 bases, and 9 bases lay in between. This CDR3 is 12 amino acids long. The CDR3: CASSTRGNGYTF. As DNA, the CDR3 is TGTGCCAGTAGTACTAGGGGAAATGGCTACACCTTC.

This clone came up a few times. The chain uses TRBV6-4 and TRBJ2-1; TRBD2 agrees at 10 bases. The CDR3 length is 15 residues. Germline trimming cut 8 bases from V and 0 bases from J; bases unmatched to any gene: 4. CDR1 is MRHNA, CDR2 SNTAGT, per germline. CDR3 coding DNA: TGTGCCAGCTCTAGCGGGGGCAACTCCTACAATGAGCAGTTCTTC. Residues: CASSSGGNSYNEQFF.

This clone was observed once. CDR3 nucleotide sequence: TGCGCCAGCAGCTTGAACAGGGGGATGAACACTGAAGCTTTCTTT. It translates to CASSLNRGMNTEAFF. The chain uses TRBV5-1 and TRBJ1-1, with 8 nucleotides matching TRBD1. With 1 base clipped from V and 0 bases from J, the junction kept 2 bases outside the gene matches. The V gene's germline CDR1 is SGHRS and CDR2 YFSETQ. This CDR3 spans 15 amino acids.